The source of this T cell receptor (beta chain) is a study of Graves' ophthalmopathy and Graves' hyperthyroidism (dated by TCRdb to 2017 to 2018). In terms of the full investigation: Hyperthyroidism was defined as stable when no progression to ophthalmopathy occurred within 18 months of follow-up. To explore V-J signatures distinguishing ophthalmopathy from hyperthyroidism, a discovery set of 100 patients (roughly 44 ophthalmopathy, 57 stable hyperthyroidism) was enrolled. Following sampling, methimazole starting at 30 mg daily was administered to hyperthyroidism patients, and high-dose intravenous methylprednisolone was administered to ophthalmopathy patients. For independent validation, a separate cohort was made up of some 18 hyperthyroidism patients plus 17 patients who later progressed from hyperthyroidism to ophthalmopathy. In total, 135 blood samples were TCR-sequenced: around 42 ophthalmopathy, about 75 hyperthyroidism and around 17 hyperthyroidism-to-ophthalmopathy patients. In a handful of hyperthyroidism patients, the T-cell repertoire of thyroid tissue was compared with the T-cell repertoire of blood. TCR beta repertoire signatures were used to distinguish Graves' ophthalmopathy from Graves' hyperthyroidism and to predict progression to ophthalmopathy. Overall results and qualifications from the work: In validation, the model predicted ophthalmopathy progression with less than 71% sensitivity and 72.22% specificity; more than ten predicted patients were CT-confirmed with GO in a median of 6.5 months. In cross-validation, the 13-signature model distinguished ophthalmopathy from stable hyperthyroidism with about 89% sensitivity and around 84% specificity, while in the test set the corresponding values were roughly 80% and 75%. No statistical method was used to predetermine the sample size, and group allocation was not hidden from the investigators. Most expanded thyroid clonotypes with a frequency above 0.001 also appeared in blood, which suggests that blood repertoires may reflect the immune response in the thyroid.

V drops 5 bases and J drops 3 bases, leaving 10 bases in between. There are 12 amino acids in the CDR3, from cysteine to phenylalanine inclusive. The entry retains the CDR3 DNA only, 36 bases that are in frame from base 1. CDR1 and CDR2 (SQVTM, ANQGSEA) derive from the germline V gene. This clonotype has a count of ten or more. Its antigen is not yet known. No quality values exist for individual bases; no much larger clone is one base distant. Hyperthyroidism patients were newly diagnosed, with disease duration under 2 months, and aged 18 to 65 years. Patients with other autoimmune diseases, uncontrolled infections, pregnancy or lactation were excluded. Diagnosis relied on clinical symptoms, serum thyroxine, TRAb, thyroid ultrasound and orbital computed tomography. Total RNA was extracted with Trizol reagent and quality-checked on an Agilent 2100 Bioanalyzer. For repertoire sequencing, the TCR beta CDR3 regions were amplified from RNA transcripts. A first-round RT-PCR used HTBI primers with the Qiagen OneStep RT-PCR kit, followed by a second-round multiplex PCR, size selection and purification. Sequencing of the libraries was carried out on an Illumina HiSeq2000 in paired-end mode with 100 bp reads. Regarding the original processing steps: Reads were processed with SOAPnuke, discarding reads with adapters, uncalled bases, mean Phred below 15, or no exact constant-primer or identifier match. COPE v1.2.5 was used to merge high-quality paired reads. Each unique nucleotide sequence was defined as a clonotype, and clonotypes were aligned to IMGT TRB V, D and J references with MiTCR v1.1. The analysis was limited to V-J combinations with a frequency above 0.0001, which together covered more than 99% of repertoires. For each V-J combination, a TCR clonal expansion and chaos score was defined as F50 clonal expansion divided by the chaos observed in the TCRdist matrix. Welch's t-statistics and random forest were used to reduce features to about a dozen V-J combinations, which were fed into a naive Bayes classifier. The similarity between thyroid and blood repertoires was quantified using the Morisita-Horn index. TCRdb redid the processing of the public reads, applying fastp at Q25 and MiXCR, and retained in-frame beta chains. Entries are consolidated by CDR3 protein sequence, retaining the most common genes and DNA. What appears here as the V and J calls and clone size reflects TCRdb's work, not the paper's. The sample table lists 580,000 or so distinct CDR3 sequences, roughly 39% of them with a count of one. The leading ten clones occupy about 4.6% of the sample.

The chain is encoded by TRBV29-1 joined to TRBJ1-1, with no D gene named confidently. This clonotype originated in an adult man with Graves' hyperthyroidism. The sample comprised peripheral blood or thyroid tissue (not recorded which). The CDR3 sequence is CSVTRTDTEAFF. In nucleotide form, the sequence is TGCAGCGTTACCCGGACCGACACTGAAGCTTTCTTT.